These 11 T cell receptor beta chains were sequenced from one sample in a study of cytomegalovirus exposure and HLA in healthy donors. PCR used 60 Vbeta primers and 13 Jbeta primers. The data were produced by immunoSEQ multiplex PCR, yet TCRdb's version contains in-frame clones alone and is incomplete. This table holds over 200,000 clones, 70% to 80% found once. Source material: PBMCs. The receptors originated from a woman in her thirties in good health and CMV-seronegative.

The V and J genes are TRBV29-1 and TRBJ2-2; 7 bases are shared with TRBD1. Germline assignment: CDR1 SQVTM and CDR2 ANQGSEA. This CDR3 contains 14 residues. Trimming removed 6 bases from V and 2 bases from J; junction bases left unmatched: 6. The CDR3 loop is CSVRTGPNTGELFF. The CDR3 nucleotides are TGCAGCGTAAGGACAGGCCCAAACACCGGGGAGCTGTTTTTT.

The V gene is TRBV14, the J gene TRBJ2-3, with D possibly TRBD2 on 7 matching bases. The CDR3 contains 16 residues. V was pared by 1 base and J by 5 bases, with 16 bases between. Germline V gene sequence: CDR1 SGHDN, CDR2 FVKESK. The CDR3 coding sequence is TGTGCCAGCAGCCAAGTATGGCGGGGGCCGGGAGATACGCAGTATTTT. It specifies CASSQVWRGPGDTQYF.

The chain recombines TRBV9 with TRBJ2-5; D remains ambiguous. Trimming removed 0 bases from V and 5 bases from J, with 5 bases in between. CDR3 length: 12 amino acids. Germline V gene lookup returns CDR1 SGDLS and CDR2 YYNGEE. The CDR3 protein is CASSVAQETQYF. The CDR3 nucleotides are TGTGCCAGCAGCGTAGCTCAGGAGACCCAGTACTTC.

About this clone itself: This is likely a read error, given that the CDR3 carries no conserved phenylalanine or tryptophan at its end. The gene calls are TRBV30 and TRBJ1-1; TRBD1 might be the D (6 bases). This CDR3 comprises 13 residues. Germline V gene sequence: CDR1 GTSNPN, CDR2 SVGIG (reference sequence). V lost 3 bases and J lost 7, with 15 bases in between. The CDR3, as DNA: TGTGCCTGGAGGGGAACAGGGCCCAATGAAGCTTTCTTG. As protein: CAWRGTGPNEAFL.

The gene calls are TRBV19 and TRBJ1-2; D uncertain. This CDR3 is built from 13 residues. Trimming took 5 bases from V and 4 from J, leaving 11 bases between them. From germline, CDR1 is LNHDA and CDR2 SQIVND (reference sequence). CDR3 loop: CASSDSGVYGYTF. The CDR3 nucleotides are TGTGCCAGTAGTGATAGCGGGGTCTATGGCTACACCTTC.

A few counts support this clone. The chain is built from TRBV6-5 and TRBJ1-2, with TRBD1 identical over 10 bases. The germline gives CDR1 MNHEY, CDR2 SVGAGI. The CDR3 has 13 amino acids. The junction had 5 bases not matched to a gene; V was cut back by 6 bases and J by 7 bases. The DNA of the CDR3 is TGTGCCAGCAGCCCGGGACAGGGGTCTGGCTACACCTTC. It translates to CASSPGQGSGYTF.

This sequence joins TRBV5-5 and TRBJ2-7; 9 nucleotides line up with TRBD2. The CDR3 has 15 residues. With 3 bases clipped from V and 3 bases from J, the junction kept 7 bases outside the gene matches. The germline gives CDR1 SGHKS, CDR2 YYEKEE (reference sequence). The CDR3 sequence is CASSWELAGNYEQYF. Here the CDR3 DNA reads TGTGCCAGCAGCTGGGAGCTAGCGGGGAACTACGAGCAGTACTTC.

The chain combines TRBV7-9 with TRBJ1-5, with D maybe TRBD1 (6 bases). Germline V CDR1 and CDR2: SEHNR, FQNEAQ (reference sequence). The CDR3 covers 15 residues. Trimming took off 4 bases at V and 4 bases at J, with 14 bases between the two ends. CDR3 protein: CASSSAGAVNQPQHF. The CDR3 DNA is TGTGCCAGCAGCTCGGCAGGGGCCGTAAATCAGCCCCAGCATTTT.

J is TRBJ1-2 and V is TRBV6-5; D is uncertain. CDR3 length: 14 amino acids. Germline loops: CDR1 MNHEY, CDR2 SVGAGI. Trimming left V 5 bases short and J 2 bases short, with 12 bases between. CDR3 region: CASSELGSNYGYTF. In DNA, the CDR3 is TGTGCCAGCAGTGAACTCGGGAGCAACTATGGCTACACCTTC.

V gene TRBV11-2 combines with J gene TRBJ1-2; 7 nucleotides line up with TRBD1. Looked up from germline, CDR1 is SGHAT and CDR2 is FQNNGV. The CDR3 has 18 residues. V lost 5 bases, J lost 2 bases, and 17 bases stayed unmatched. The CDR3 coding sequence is TGTGCCAGCAGCCTCTGGACAGGTCCACAAGTAATAAACTATGGCTACACCTTC. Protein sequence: CASSLWTGPQVINYGYTF.

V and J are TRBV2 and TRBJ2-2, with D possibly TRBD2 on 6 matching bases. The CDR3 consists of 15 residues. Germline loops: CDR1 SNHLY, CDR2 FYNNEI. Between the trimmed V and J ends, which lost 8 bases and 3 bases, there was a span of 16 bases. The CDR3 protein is CASGGTSMDTGELFF. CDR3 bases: TGTGCCAGCGGGGGGACCAGCATGGACACCGGGGAGCTGTTTTTT.